Listed below are T cell receptor beta chains from one sample, sequenced in a study of blood T cell repertoires in COVID-19. Assay: immunoSEQ multiplex PCR; the TCRdb copy retains only in-frame clones and omits some. Of some 150,000 clones listed, approximately 80% are singletons. The specimen sequenced was peripheral blood. The receptors originated from a man between 70 and 80 years old with acute or convalescent COVID-19. Each CDR3 is given with its conserved first and last residue. The D gene is left open where the match is weak. A row's size may be missing; if present it is once, few, many or a size class.

>.|TRBV7-2|TRBJ2-3|few
CASRWETDTQYF
TGTGCCAGCAGATGGGAGACAGATACGCAGTATTTT
>TRBD1|TRBV5-1|TRBJ1-6|.
CASSIQGAGSPLHF
TGCGCCAGCAGCATACAGGGGGCCGGTTCACCCCTCCACTTT
>TRBD1|TRBV27|TRBJ2-7|few
CASSFRRTGGLYEQYF
TGTGCCAGCAGTTTCCGTAGGACAGGGGGCTTATACGAGCAGTACTTC
>TRBD1|TRBV10-3|TRBJ1-2|.
CAITRDRQNYGYTF
TGTGCCATCACCCGGGACAGGCAAAACTATGGCTACACCTTC
>TRBD1|TRBV5-4|TRBJ2-3|.
CASSPNRGTGTDTQYF
TGTGCCAGCAGCCCTAACCGGGGGACAGGGACAGATACGCAGTATTTT
>.|TRBV7-8|TRBJ1-4|.
CASSLSTDEKLFF
TGTGCCAGCAGCTTATCCACAGATGAAAAACTGTTTTTT
>.|TRBV5-6|TRBJ1-1|.
CASSLSRGTEAFF
TGTGCCAGCAGCTTGTCAAGGGGGACTGAAGCTTTCTTT
>TRBD1|TRBV9|TRBJ1-3|few
CASSARQGAFGNTIYF
TGTGCCAGCAGCGCCCGACAGGGGGCCTTTGGAAACACCATATATTTT
>TRBD1|TRBV5-1|TRBJ2-1|.
CASGPGTGKWNGQFF
TGCGCCAGCGGTCCCGGGACAGGGAAATGGAATGGGCAGTTCTTC
>TRBD1|TRBV18|TRBJ1-3|.
CASSLKGTGTGNTIYF
TGTGCCAGCTCCCTCAAGGGGACAGGGACGGGAAACACCATATATTTT
>.|TRBV7-7|TRBJ1-3|.
CASSPSPGNTIYF
TGTGCTAGCAGTCCCTCCCCTGGAAACACCATATATTTT
>TRBD2|TRBV28|TRBJ2-2|.
CASSPRLAGRGGELFF
TGTGCCAGCAGTCCAAGACTAGCGGGGAGGGGCGGGGAGCTGTTTTTT
>TRBD1|TRBV18|TRBJ1-6|.
CASSPTAGTENSPLHF
TGTGCCAGCTCACCGACCGCCGGGACAGAAAATTCACCCCTCCACTTT
>TRBD1|TRBV19|TRBJ2-7|.
CASSNRDRVPYEQYF
TGTGCCAGTAGTAACCGGGACAGGGTACCCTACGAGCAGTACTTC
>TRBD2|TRBV3-1/TRBV3-2|TRBJ2-5|.
CASSDFPSGSGETQYF
TGTGCCAGCAGCGATTTCCCTAGCGGGAGTGGGGAGACCCAGTACTTC
>.|TRBV28|TRBJ1-6|.
CASSSPTPIRPLHF
TGTGCCAGCAGTTCCCCCACTCCCATTCGACCCCTCCACTTT
>.|TRBV12-5|TRBJ2-1|.
CASGLQVVNEQFF
TGTGCTAGTGGTTTGCAGGTGGTTAATGAGCAGTTCTTC
>TRBD2|TRBV19|TRBJ2-1|.
CASSISSGGLVNEQFF
TGTGCCAGTAGTATATCCAGCGGGGGGCTGGTAAATGAGCAGTTCTTC
>.|TRBV5-4|TRBJ2-7|.
CASSLAGDSSEQYF
TGTGCCAGCAGCTTGGCCGGGGACTCCAGTGAGCAGTACTTC
>.|TRBV6-6|TRBJ2-1|.
CASSSPGNEQFF
TGTGCCAGCAGTTCCCCCGGCAATGAGCAGTTCTTC
>TRBD1|TRBV9|TRBJ1-4|.
CASSATGGREQLFF
TGTGCCAGCAGCGCGACAGGGGGCCGGGAACAACTGTTTTTT
>.|TRBV9|TRBJ1-6|.
CASSVLFQNSPLHF
TGTGCCAGCAGCGTACTTTTTCAAAACTCTCCCCTCCACTTT
>TRBD2|TRBV10-3|TRBJ2-5|.
CAISSRAGGNQETQYF
TGTGCCATCAGCTCCCGGGCGGGGGGGAACCAAGAGACCCAGTACTTC
>.|TRBV5-4|TRBJ2-7|.
CASSLEGGGLSVQYF
TGTGCCAGCAGCTTGGAGGGGGGAGGGCTCTCCGTGCAGTACTTC
>.|TRBV5-1|TRBJ2-1|.
CASSLSNDYNEQFF
TGCGCCAGCAGCTTGAGCAATGACTACAATGAGCAGTTCTTC
>TRBD2|TRBV24-1|TRBJ2-7|.
CATSARLGLAGETYEQYF
TGTGCCACCAGTGCCAGATTAGGACTAGCGGGAGAAACATACGAGCAGTACTTC
>.|TRBV28|TRBJ1-2|.
CASSFDRNYGYTF
TGTGCCAGCAGTTTTGACAGAAACTATGGCTACACCTTC
>TRBD1|TRBV5-8|TRBJ1-2|.
CASRAGQDYYGYTF
TGTGCCAGCCGTGCGGGACAGGACTACTATGGCTACACCTTC
>TRBD2|TRBV7-3|TRBJ2-1|.
CASSPTGLAGIGEQFF
TGTGCCAGCAGCCCCACGGGACTAGCGGGAATCGGTGAGCAGTTCTTC
>TRBD1|TRBV28|TRBJ1-1|many
CASSSPGQGMNTEAFF
TGTGCCAGCAGCTCTCCTGGACAGGGTATGAACACTGAAGCTTTCTTT
>TRBD1|TRBV6-2/TRBV6-3|TRBJ1-5|.
CASSLGTGLKLGF
TGTGCCAGCAGTCTCGGGACAGGACTAAAGCTGGGTTTT
>.|TRBV4-1|TRBJ1-1|few
CASSQDYTGLFTEAFF
TGCGCCAGCAGCCAAGATTATACAGGGCTGTTCACTGAAGCTTTCTTT
>TRBD1|TRBV5-4|TRBJ2-7|.
CASSLGDRAGGGEQYF
TGTGCCAGCAGCTTGGGGGATAGGGCAGGGGGTGGCGAGCAGTACTTC
>TRBD1|TRBV11-2|TRBJ2-7|.
CASSLDSGTANSYEQYF
TGTGCCAGCAGCTTAGATTCTGGGACAGCCAACTCCTACGAGCAGTACTTC
>.|TRBV12-3/TRBV12-4|TRBJ2-2|.
CASSFLGELFF
TGTGCCAGCAGTTTTCTCGGGGAGCTGTTTTTT
>.|TRBV5-6|TRBJ2-5|.
CASSLVGGYQETQYF
TGTGCCAGCAGCTTAGTCGGAGGGTACCAAGAGACCCAGTACTTC
>TRBD2|TRBV4-1|TRBJ2-1|few
CASSQVYRTSVYNEQFF
TGCGCCAGCAGCCAAGTTTATCGGACTAGCGTATACAATGAGCAGTTCTTC
>.|TRBV3-1/TRBV3-2|TRBJ2-6|few
CASSQDIRVNGANVLTF
TGTGCCAGCAGCCAAGATATCAGGGTGAATGGGGCCAACGTCCTGACTTTC
>.|TRBV5-1|TRBJ2-2|.
CASSLSVPTGELFF
TGCGCCAGCAGCTTAAGCGTTCCTACCGGGGAGCTGTTTTTT
>TRBD2|TRBV7-3|TRBJ2-1|.
CASSPGGGNEQFF
TGTGCCAGCAGCCCTGGGGGGGGCAATGAGCAGTTCTTC
>.|TRBV2|TRBJ2-1|.
CASISVGLRGNEQFF
TGTGCCAGCATCTCGGTGGGGCTTAGGGGCAATGAGCAGTTCTTC
>.|TRBV6-5|TRBJ2-7|few
CASRSSSYEQYF
TGTGCCAGCAGGTCGAGCTCCTACGAGCAGTACTTC
>.|TRBV21-1|TRBJ2-5|.
CASSKAGARAQETQYF
TGTGCCAGCAGCAAAGCTGGGGCTAGAGCCCAAGAGACCCAGTACTTC